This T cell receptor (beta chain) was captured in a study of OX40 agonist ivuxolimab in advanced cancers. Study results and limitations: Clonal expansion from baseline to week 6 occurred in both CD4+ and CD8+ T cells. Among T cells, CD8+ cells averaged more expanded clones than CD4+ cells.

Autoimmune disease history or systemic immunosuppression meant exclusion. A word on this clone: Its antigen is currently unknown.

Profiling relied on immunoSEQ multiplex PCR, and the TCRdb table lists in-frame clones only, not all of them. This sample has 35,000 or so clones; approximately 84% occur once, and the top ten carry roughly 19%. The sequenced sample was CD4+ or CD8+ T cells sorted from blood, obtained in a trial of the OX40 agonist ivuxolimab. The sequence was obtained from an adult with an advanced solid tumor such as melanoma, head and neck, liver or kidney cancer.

Written as DNA, the CDR3 is TGTGCCAGCAGTTTCCAGGGCGGGATGGCTGAAGCTTTCTTT. It specifies CASSFQGGMAEAFF. V is TRBV28 and J is TRBJ1-1, with D perhaps TRBD1 (5 bases). The V end was cut by 3 bases, the J end by 6 bases, with 14 bases between. The CDR3 loop spans 14 amino acids. The V gene's germline CDR1 is MDHEN and CDR2 SYDVKM.